The 30 T cell receptor beta chains reported below all come from one sample, sequenced in a study of shared clonotypes between healthy human individuals. CD8 cells regarded as naive lacked CD45RO, were positively chosen for CCR7, and omitted terminally differentiated effector memory CD45RA+ cells. The assay was immunoSEQ multiplex PCR, and TCRdb's table has in-frame clones only and misses some. The sample carries some 2.1 million clones, roughly 93% recorded once. Sequenced material: naive CD8+ T cells from PBMCs. These receptors all come from a man aged 18 to 29 in good health. Some clones in this sample may be carry-over from other donors' samples.

The chain recombines TRBV9 with TRBJ2-7, with 7 nucleotides matching TRBD2. Germline V gene lookup returns CDR1 SGDLS and CDR2 YYNGEE. The CDR3 consists of 15 residues. Trimming removed 4 bases from V and 5 bases from J; junction bases left unmatched: 12. As DNA, the CDR3 is TGTGCCAGCAGCTCCCCAGCGGGAAACATCCACGAGCAGTACTTC. It codes for CASSSPAGNIHEQYF. Filled out from reference TRBV9 and TRBJ2-7, the complete variable domain reads DSGVTQTPKHLITATGQRVTLRCSPRSGDLSVYWYQQSLDQGLQFLIQYYNGEERAKGNILERFSAQQFPDLHSELNLSSLELGDSALYFCASSSPAGNIHEQYFGPGTRLTVT.

This clone occurred a few times. The chain is built from TRBV4-1 and TRBJ1-5, with TRBD1 identical over 8 bases. CDR1 and CDR2 from the germline V gene are MGHRA and YSYEKL. J lost 0 bases, V lost 5 bases, and 3 bases had no gene match. This CDR3 is built from 15 residues. CDR3 in DNA: TGCGCCAGCAGCTGGACAGGGAATAGCAATCAGCCCCAGCATTTT. This encodes CASSWTGNSNQPQHF.

The V and J genes are TRBV19 and TRBJ1-4; D is uncertain. Germline V gene lookup returns CDR1 LNHDA and CDR2 SQIVND (reference sequence). Deletions cut 2 bases from V and 3 bases from J, with 10 bases between. The CDR3 runs to 15 residues. The CDR3 nucleotides read TGTGCCAGTAGTATACGGTCAGAATCTAATGAAAAACTGTTTTTT. This codes for CASSIRSESNEKLFF. The complete variable domain, with remaining parts taken from reference TRBV19 and TRBJ1-4, reads DGGITQSPKYLFRKEGQNVTLSCEQNLNHDAMYWYRQDPGQGLRLIYYSQIVNDFQKGDIAEGYSVSREKKESFPLTVTSAQKNPTAFYLCASSIRSESNEKLFFGSGTQLSVL.

The chain couples TRBV7-6 to TRBJ2-7; D uncertain. The CDR3 has 14 amino acids. V shed 3 bases and J shed 6 bases, with 15 bases lying between them. CDR1 and CDR2 (germline): SGHVS, FNYEAQ. The CDR3 coding sequence is TGTGCCAGCAGCTTCAATCCCCCCAACCGCGAGCAGTACTTC. This translates into CASSFNPPNREQYF. Complete variable domain (other parts from reference TRBV7-6 and TRBJ2-7): GAGVSQSPRYKVTKRGQDVALRCDPISGHVSLYWYRQALGQGPEFLTYFNYEAQQDKSGLPNDRFSAERPEGSISTLTIQRTEQRDSAMYRCASSFNPPNREQYFGPGTRLTVT.

The rearrangement uses TRBV28 and TRBJ2-1, with TRBD1 identical over 10 bases. J gave up 4 bases and V 5 bases, and 14 bases lay outside the gene matches. This CDR3 has 18 residues. CDR1 is MDHEN and CDR2 is SYDVKM in the germline V gene. The CDR3 region has the DNA TGTGCCAGCAGTCGGACCATTGTCCGGGACAGGGGTTACAATGAGCAGTTCTTC. Its protein product is CASSRTIVRDRGYNEQFF.

CDR3 sequence (DNA): TGTGCCAGCAGTTCCCCCCGGGGCAGGCTCAATGAGCAGTTCTTC. Translation: CASSSPRGRLNEQFF. The V and J genes are TRBV28 and TRBJ2-1; either TRBD1 or TRBD2 may supply D (5 bases each). The CDR3 spans 15 residues. The germline V gene encodes CDR1 MDHEN and CDR2 SYDVKM. V was cut by 4 bases and J by 6 bases, with 16 bases left in between.

This clone was detected only a few times. The chain's CDR3 is CASSVSGQGMNTEAFF. The CDR3 DNA reads TGTGCCAGCAGCGTCTCGGGACAGGGCATGAACACTGAAGCTTTCTTT. This chain links TRBV9 with TRBJ1-1; 9 bases match TRBD1. Germline V lookup: CDR1 SGDLS, CDR2 YYNGEE. With 2 bases clipped from V and 0 bases from J, the junction kept 5 bases outside the gene matches. CDR3 length: 16 residues. The variable domain in full, completed from reference TRBV9 and TRBJ1-1, reads DSGVTQTPKHLITATGQRVTLRCSPRSGDLSVYWYQQSLDQGLQFLIQYYNGEERAKGNILERFSAQQFPDLHSELNLSSLELGDSALYFCASSVSGQGMNTEAFFGQGTRLTVV.

This rearrangement joins TRBV13 to TRBJ2-3; tentatively, D is TRBD1 or TRBD2 (7 bases each). The V and J ends lost 6 bases and 5 bases respectively, with 18 bases between them. Per the germline V gene, CDR1 is PRHDT and CDR2 is FYEKMQ (reference sequence). The CDR3 spans 15 residues. CDR3 DNA: TGTGCCAGCAGTCTTAGGGGGCGGGAGAGAGATACGCAGTATTTT. It is translated as CASSLRGRERDTQYF.

The chain carries TRBV19 and TRBJ2-3; D is undetermined. The CDR3 is 10 amino acids. With 10 bases removed from V and 3 bases from J, the gap between germline ends came to 5 bases. CDR1 is LNHDA, CDR2 SQIVND, per germline (reference sequence). The CDR3 nucleotides are TGTGCCACCATGACAGATACGCAGTATTTT. It translates to CATMTDTQYF.

V gene TRBV5-6 combines with J gene TRBJ2-3; no definite D call. The CDR3 is 13 residues long. Looked up from germline, CDR1 is SGHDT and CDR2 is YYEEEE. Trimming stripped 1 base from V and 9 bases from J, with 12 bases between. CDR3: CASSLWLSRTQYF. CDR3 in DNA: TGTGCCAGCAGCTTGTGGCTCTCCCGAACGCAGTATTTT.

This clone is a singleton in its sample. The CDR3: CATTGQGATYGHMDTQYF. The CDR3 DNA reads TGTGCCACAACGGGACAGGGGGCAACTTACGGGCATATGGATACGCAGTATTTT. V usage is TRBV28 and J usage is TRBJ2-3, with 12 bases matching TRBD1. The CDR3 contains 18 residues. The V and J ends lost 10 bases and 6 bases, in that order; junction bases with no gene match: 20. CDR1 MDHEN and CDR2 SYDVKM come from the germline V gene.

DNA of the CDR3: TGTGCCAGCAGCTTGGGGTTCGGGTCGGTTGGGAACACTGAAGCTTTCTTT. Amino acid sequence: CASSLGFGSVGNTEAFF. The J gene is TRBJ1-1, the V gene TRBV5-4; D is unclear. Germline loops: CDR1 SGHNT, CDR2 YYREEE (reference sequence). The CDR3 totals 17 residues. The V end lost 0 bases, the J end lost 1 base, and 16 bases lay between the germline ends.

The CDR3 DNA sequence: TGTGCCAGCAGCTTGCTGGCGGGAGGCGACAATGAGCAGTTCTTC. Protein: CASSLLAGGDNEQFF. The rearrangement links TRBV5-4 to TRBJ2-1, with 8 nucleotides matching TRBD2. CDR1 SGHNT and CDR2 YYREEE come from the germline V gene (reference sequence). The CDR3 runs to 15 residues. J lost 5 bases, V lost 1 base, and 5 bases had no gene match.

This clone appeared once. The rearrangement links TRBV5-1 to TRBJ2-7, with D unresolved. Germline V CDR1 and CDR2: SGHRS, YFSETQ. The CDR3 loop spans 13 amino acids. Trimming cost V 4 bases and J 3 bases, with 11 bases left between them. The chain's CDR3 is CASSQESGYEQYF. In DNA form, the CDR3 reads TGCGCCAGCAGCCAGGAGAGTGGCTACGAGCAGTACTTC.

This chain uses TRBV27 with TRBJ2-1; 9 nucleotides line up with TRBD1. Germline loops: CDR1 MNHEY, CDR2 SMNVEV (reference sequence). This CDR3 has 14 residues. The J segment lost 4 bases and the V segment lost 7 bases, leaving 5 bases of the junction unmatched. The DNA for the CDR3 is TGTGCCAGCACTGACAGGGGGATATACAATGAGCAGTTCTTC. Encoded protein: CASTDRGIYNEQFF.

This chain joins TRBV7-9 and TRBJ2-1; TRBD2 might be the D (5 bases). Germline V gives CDR1 SEHNR, CDR2 FQNEAQ (reference sequence). V was clipped by 1 base and J by 0 bases, with 10 bases between them. The CDR3 runs to 16 residues. CDR3 in amino acids: CASSLGTYNSYNEQFF. CDR3 bases: TGTGCCAGCAGCTTAGGGACTTATAACTCCTACAATGAGCAGTTCTTC.

The rearrangement links TRBV18 to TRBJ2-7; TRBD1 aligns across 8 bases. The CDR3 covers 13 residues. CDR1 is KGHSH and CDR2 is LQKENI in the germline V gene. V shed 7 bases, J shed 0 bases, and the junction held 2 bases outside the gene matches. The DNA for the CDR3 is TGTGCCAGCTTGGGACAGGACTCCTACGAGCAGTACTTC. Translation: CASLGQDSYEQYF.

This clone was seen only once. This rearrangement joins TRBV7-9 to TRBJ2-1; 7 bases map to TRBD2. The CDR3 is 15 residues long. CDR1 and CDR2 from the germline V gene are SEHNR and FQNEAQ (reference sequence). V shed 3 bases and J 0 bases; nucleotides not matched to a gene: 2. The CDR3 reads CASSFGLDSYNEQFF. CDR3 nucleotide sequence: TGTGCCAGCAGCTTCGGACTAGACTCCTACAATGAGCAGTTCTTC.

This chain uses TRBV29-1 with TRBJ2-5; D might be TRBD1 or TRBD2, each matching 5 bases. The germline CDR1 and CDR2 sequences are SQVTM and ANQGSEA. The CDR3 extends over 15 amino acids. Trimming removed 2 bases at V and 3 bases at J, with 16 bases between. The CDR3 region is CSVEYKGTPEETQYF. The CDR3 DNA reads TGCAGCGTTGAATATAAGGGGACCCCCGAAGAGACCCAGTACTTC.

The rearrangement links TRBV29-1 to TRBJ2-1, with D perhaps TRBD1 (6 bases). The CDR3 is 14 residues long. The V end lost 0 bases, the J end lost 8 bases, and 14 bases lay between the germline ends. Germline V gives CDR1 SQVTM, CDR2 ANQGSEA. CDR3 region: CSVEDRQGTDEQFF. CDR3 DNA sequence: TGCAGCGTTGAAGATCGGCAGGGGACCGATGAGCAGTTCTTC.

The chain is built from TRBV6-5 and TRBJ2-3; D perhaps matches TRBD2 (5 bases). Germline lookup yields CDR1 MNHEY and CDR2 SVGAGI. This CDR3 spans 14 amino acids. The V end lost 6 bases, the J end lost 7 bases, and 17 bases lay between the germline ends. For the CDR3, the DNA is TGTGCCAGCAGGGACTCGGACGGGCGATATACGCAGTATTTT. It encodes CASRDSDGRYTQYF.

The chain is built from TRBV11-2 and TRBJ2-5; D possibly corresponds to TRBD2 (5 bases). From germline, CDR1 is SGHAT and CDR2 FQNNGV. The CDR3 loop spans 13 amino acids. V was trimmed by 4 bases and J by 2 bases, leaving 8 bases between them. The CDR3 nucleotides are TGTGCCAGCAGCTCTAGCAGACAAGAGACCCAGTACTTC. Translation: CASSSSRQETQYF.

CDR3 region: CASSLALDRGSDNEQFF. The CDR3 coding sequence is TGTGCCAGCAGCTTAGCTCTAGACAGGGGGTCAGACAATGAGCAGTTCTTC. The chain joins TRBV13 to TRBJ2-1, with 9 positions matching TRBD1. Germline loops: CDR1 PRHDT, CDR2 FYEKMQ (reference sequence). CDR3 length: 17 amino acids. With V trimmed by 1 base and J by 5 bases, 9 bases remained unmatched.

The CDR3 loop reads CASSKWNPTGEQETQYF. The CDR3 bases are TGTGCCAGCAGCAAATGGAACCCCACAGGGGAACAAGAGACCCAGTACTTC. The chain employs TRBV21-1 and TRBJ2-5; the table's D call TRBD1 went unverified against the DNA. TRBV21-1 has pseudogene status. The length of the CDR3 is 17 residues.

This clone has only a few counts. The chain employs TRBV9 and TRBJ1-2; perhaps TRBD1 as D (5 bases). The germline gives CDR1 SGDLS, CDR2 YYNGEE. V was clipped by 1 base and J by 8 bases, with 9 bases between them. The CDR3 totals 12 residues. The DNA of the CDR3 is TGTGCCAGCAGCGTAACAGGCAGGGGCTACACCTTC. Protein sequence: CASSVTGRGYTF.

V and J are TRBV4-3 and TRBJ2-1; D is perhaps TRBD1 or TRBD2 (5 bases each). The germline gives CDR1 LGHNA, CDR2 YSLEER. The CDR3 extends over 14 amino acids. The V gene lost 4 bases and the J gene lost 6 bases, with 13 bases spanning the gap. The CDR3 spells CASSPHGDGNEQFF. In DNA form, the CDR3 reads TGCGCCAGCAGCCCCCACGGGGACGGCAATGAGCAGTTCTTC.

This chain joins TRBV27 and TRBJ1-4; D is possibly TRBD1 (5 bases). The V end lost 5 bases, the J end lost 8 bases, and 27 bases lay between the germline ends. Per germline, CDR1 MNHEY and CDR2 SMNVEV (reference sequence). The CDR3 length is 18 residues. The CDR3 bases are TGTGCCAGCAGTCTCCGGACGAACCCGCTTGGGAGGGGAGAAAAACTGTTTTTT. It codes for CASSLRTNPLGRGEKLFF.

The chain employs TRBV5-1 and TRBJ1-1; TRBD1 might be the D (5 bases). Trimming shortened V by 4 bases and J by 5 bases, and 15 bases separated the two germline ends. This CDR3 comprises 14 residues. Germline loops: CDR1 SGHRS, CDR2 YFSETQ. CDR3 residues: CASSRGTLETEAFF. CDR3 nucleotides: TGCGCCAGCAGCCGCGGGACCTTAGAAACTGAAGCTTTCTTT.

The chain couples TRBV4-3 to TRBJ1-2; 8 positions match TRBD1. The CDR3 has 16 residues. Germline trimming cut 4 bases from V and 2 bases from J; bases unmatched to any gene: 9. Germline CDR1 is LGHNA and CDR2 is YSLEER. CDR3 in amino acids: CASSPTHRDRNYGYTF. CDR3 sequence (DNA): TGCGCCAGCAGCCCAACCCACCGGGACAGGAACTATGGCTACACCTTC.

This rearrangement joins TRBV9 to TRBJ2-1; 7 bases match TRBD2. Trimming took 4 bases from V and 0 from J; bases not matched to a gene: 13. Germline assignment: CDR1 SGDLS and CDR2 YYNGEE. The CDR3 has 18 residues. For the CDR3, the DNA is TGTGCCAGCAGCACAAAAGCAACGCGGGGGAGCTCCTACAATGAGCAGTTCTTC. Protein: CASSTKATRGSSYNEQFF.